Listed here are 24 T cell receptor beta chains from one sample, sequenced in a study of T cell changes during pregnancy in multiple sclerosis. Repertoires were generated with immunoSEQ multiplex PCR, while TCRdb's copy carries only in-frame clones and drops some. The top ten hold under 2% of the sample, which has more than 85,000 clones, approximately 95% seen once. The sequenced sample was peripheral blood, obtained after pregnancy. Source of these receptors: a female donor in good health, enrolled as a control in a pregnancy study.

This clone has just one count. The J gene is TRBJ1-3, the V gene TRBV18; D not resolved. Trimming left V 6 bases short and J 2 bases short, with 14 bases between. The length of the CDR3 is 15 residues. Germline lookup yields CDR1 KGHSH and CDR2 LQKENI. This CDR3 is CASSAGYSTGNTIYF. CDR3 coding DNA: TGTGCCAGCTCTGCGGGCTACAGCACTGGAAACACCATATATTTT. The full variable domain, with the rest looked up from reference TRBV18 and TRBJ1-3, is NAGVMQNPRHLVRRRGQEARLRCSPMKGHSHVYWYRQLPEEGLKFMVYLQKENIIDESGMPKERFSAEFPKEGPSILRIQQVVRGDSAAYFCASSAGYSTGNTIYFGEGSWLTVV.

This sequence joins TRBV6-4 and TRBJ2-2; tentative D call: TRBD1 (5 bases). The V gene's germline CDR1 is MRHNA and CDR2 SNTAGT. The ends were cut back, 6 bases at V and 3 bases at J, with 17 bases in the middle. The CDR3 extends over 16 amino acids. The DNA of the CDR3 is TGTGCCAGCAGGGGTCTGGCCCTAGGGGACACCGGGGAGCTGTTTTTT. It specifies CASRGLALGDTGELFF.

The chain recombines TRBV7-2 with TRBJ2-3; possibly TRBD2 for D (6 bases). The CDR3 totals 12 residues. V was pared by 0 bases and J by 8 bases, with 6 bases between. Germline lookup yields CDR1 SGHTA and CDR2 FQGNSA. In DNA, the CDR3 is TGTGCCAGCAGCTTAGCGGGGGGTACGCAGTATTTT. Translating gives CASSLAGGTQYF.

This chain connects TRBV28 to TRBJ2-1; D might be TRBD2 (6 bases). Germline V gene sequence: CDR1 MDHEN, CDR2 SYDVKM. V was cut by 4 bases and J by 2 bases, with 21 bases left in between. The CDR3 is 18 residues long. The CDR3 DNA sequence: TGTGCCAGCAGTTCATTAACCCCGGGACTCTATACCTACAATGAGCAGTTCTTC. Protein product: CASSSLTPGLYTYNEQFF.

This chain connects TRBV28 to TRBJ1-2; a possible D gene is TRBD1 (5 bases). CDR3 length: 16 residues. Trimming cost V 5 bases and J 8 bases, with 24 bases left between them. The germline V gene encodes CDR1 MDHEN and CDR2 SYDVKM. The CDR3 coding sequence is TGTGCCAGCAGTCTATCACCGGGACTCCCCTTCGTCGGCTACACCTTC. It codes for CASSLSPGLPFVGYTF.

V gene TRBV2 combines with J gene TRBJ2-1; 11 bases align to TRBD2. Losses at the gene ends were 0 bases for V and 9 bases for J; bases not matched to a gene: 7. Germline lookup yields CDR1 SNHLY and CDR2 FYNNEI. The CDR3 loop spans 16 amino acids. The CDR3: CASSEAPLAGVGEQFF. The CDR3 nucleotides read TGTGCCAGCAGTGAAGCGCCACTAGCGGGAGTTGGTGAGCAGTTCTTC.

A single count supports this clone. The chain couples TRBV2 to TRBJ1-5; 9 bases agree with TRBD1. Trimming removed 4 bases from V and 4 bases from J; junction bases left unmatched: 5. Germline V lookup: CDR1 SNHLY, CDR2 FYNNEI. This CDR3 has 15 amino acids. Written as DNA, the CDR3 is TGTGCCAGCAGTGGCCCCGGACAGGGGAATCAGCCCCAGCATTTT. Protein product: CASSGPGQGNQPQHF. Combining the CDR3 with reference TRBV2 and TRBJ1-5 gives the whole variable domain EPEVTQTPSHQVTQMGQEVILRCVPISNHLYFYWYRQILGQKVEFLVSFYNNEISEKSEIFDDQFSVERPDGSNFTLKIRSTKLEDSAMYFCASSGPGQGNQPQHFGDGTRLSIL.

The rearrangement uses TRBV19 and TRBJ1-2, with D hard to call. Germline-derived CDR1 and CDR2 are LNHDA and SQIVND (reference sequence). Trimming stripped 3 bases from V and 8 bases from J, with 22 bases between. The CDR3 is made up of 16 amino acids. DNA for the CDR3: TGTGCCAGTAGTATGCAGCAGCGGGCCTTCGAGGGAGGCTACACCTTC. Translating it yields CASSMQQRAFEGGYTF.

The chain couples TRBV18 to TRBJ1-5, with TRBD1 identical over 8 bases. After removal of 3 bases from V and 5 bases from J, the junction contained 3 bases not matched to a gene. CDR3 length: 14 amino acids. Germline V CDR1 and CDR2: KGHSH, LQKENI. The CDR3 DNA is TGTGCCAGCTCACCGGCAGGGGGCGATCAGCCCCAGCATTTT. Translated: CASSPAGGDQPQHF.

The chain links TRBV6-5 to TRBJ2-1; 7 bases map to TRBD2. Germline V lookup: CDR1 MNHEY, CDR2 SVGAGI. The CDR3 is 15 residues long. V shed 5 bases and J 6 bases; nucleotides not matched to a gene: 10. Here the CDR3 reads CASSHGLEVFNEQFF. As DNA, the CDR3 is TGTGCCAGCAGTCACGGACTAGAGGTATTCAATGAGCAGTTCTTC.

CDR3 sequence (DNA): TGTGCCAGCAGCGTCAAGTCAGGAGGAATCGAAAAACTGTTTTTT. This codes for CASSVKSGGIEKLFF. The chain links TRBV7-2 to TRBJ1-4; D uncertain. V lost 5 bases, J lost 8 bases, and 18 bases lay in between. CDR3 length: 15 amino acids. The germline V gene has CDR1 SGHTA and CDR2 FQGNSA.

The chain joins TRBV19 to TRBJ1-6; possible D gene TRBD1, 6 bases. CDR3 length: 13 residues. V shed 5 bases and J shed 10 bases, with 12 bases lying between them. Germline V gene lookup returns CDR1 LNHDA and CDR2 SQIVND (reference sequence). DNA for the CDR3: TGTGCCAGTAGTCGGACAGAGGAATCACCCCTCCACTTT. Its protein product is CASSRTEESPLHF.

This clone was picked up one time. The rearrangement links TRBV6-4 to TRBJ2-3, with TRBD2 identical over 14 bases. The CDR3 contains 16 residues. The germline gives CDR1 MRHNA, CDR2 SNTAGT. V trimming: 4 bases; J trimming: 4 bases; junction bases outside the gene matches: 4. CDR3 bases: TGTGCCAGCAGTGTAGGACTAGCGGGAGGTGCAGATACGCAGTATTTT. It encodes CASSVGLAGGADTQYF.

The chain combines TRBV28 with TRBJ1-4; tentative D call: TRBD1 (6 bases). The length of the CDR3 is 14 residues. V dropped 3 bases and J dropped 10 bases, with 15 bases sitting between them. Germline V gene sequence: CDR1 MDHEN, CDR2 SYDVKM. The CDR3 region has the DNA TGTGCCAGCAGTTTCCCAGGGGACGCCGGAAAACTGTTTTTT. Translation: CASSFPGDAGKLFF.

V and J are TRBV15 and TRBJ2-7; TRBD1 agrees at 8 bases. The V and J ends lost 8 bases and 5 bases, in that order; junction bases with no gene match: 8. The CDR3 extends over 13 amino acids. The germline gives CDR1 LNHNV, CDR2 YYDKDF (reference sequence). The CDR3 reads CATGEDRVHEQYF. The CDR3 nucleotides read TGTGCCACCGGCGAGGACAGGGTTCACGAGCAGTACTTC.

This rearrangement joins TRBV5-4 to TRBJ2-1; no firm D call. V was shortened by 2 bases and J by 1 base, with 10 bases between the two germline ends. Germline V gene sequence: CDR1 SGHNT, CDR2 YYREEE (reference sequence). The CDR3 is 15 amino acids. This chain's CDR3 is CASSLIFGSYNEQFF. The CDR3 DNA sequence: TGTGCCAGCAGCTTAATCTTCGGGTCCTACAATGAGCAGTTCTTC.

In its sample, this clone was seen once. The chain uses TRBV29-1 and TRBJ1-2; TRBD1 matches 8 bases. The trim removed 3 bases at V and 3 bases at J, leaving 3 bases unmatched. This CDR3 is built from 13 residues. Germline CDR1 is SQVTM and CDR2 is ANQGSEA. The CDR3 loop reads CSVESGGYYGYTF. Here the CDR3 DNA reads TGCAGCGTTGAGTCAGGGGGCTACTATGGCTACACCTTC.

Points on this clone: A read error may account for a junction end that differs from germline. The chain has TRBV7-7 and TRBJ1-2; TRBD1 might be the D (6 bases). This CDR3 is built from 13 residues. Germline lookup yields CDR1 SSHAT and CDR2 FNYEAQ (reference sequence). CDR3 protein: CASSSSDSYGYTF. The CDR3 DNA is TGTGCTAGCAGCTCCTCGGACAGCTATGGCTACACCTTC.

The CDR3, as DNA: TGTGCCAGCAGTTACAATGGAGGAGAGACCCAGTACTTC. It yields the protein CASSYNGGETQYF. V gene TRBV6-5 combines with J gene TRBJ2-5; the D gene is possibly TRBD2 (5 bases). This CDR3 is 13 amino acids long. V lost 2 bases to trimming and J lost 4 bases, with 8 bases between them. Germline CDR1 MNHEY, CDR2 SVGAGI.

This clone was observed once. This CDR3 reads CASSRGGQGFADTQYF. CDR3 DNA sequence: TGTGCCAGCAGCCGGGGGGGACAGGGGTTCGCAGATACGCAGTATTTT. This sequence joins TRBV28 and TRBJ2-3; 10 nucleotides match TRBD1. The CDR3 is made up of 16 amino acids. After removal of 6 bases from V and 4 bases from J, the junction contained 10 bases not matched to a gene. The germline CDR1 and CDR2 sequences are MDHEN and SYDVKM.

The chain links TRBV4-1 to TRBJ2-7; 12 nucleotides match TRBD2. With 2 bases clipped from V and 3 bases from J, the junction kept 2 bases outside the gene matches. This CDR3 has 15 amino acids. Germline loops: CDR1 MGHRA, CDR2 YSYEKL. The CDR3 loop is CASSQMGLAGYEQYF. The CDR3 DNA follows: TGCGCCAGCAGCCAAATGGGACTAGCGGGCTACGAGCAGTACTTC.

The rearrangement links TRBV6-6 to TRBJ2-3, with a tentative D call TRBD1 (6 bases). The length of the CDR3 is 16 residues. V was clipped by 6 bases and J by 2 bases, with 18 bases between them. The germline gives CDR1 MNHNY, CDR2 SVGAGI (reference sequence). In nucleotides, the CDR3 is TGTGCCAGCAGCTCACACCGGGACACCACCACAGATACGCAGTATTTT. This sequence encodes CASSSHRDTTTDTQYF.

As DNA, the CDR3 is TGTGCCATCAGTGAGTCGATAGTCGCTGGGGCCAACGTCCTGACTTTC. Its protein product is CAISESIVAGANVLTF. The chain couples TRBV10-3 to TRBJ2-6; D gene unclear. The CDR3 runs to 16 residues. V lost 0 bases and J lost 2, with 8 bases in between. In germline, CDR1 is ENHRY, CDR2 SYGVKD.

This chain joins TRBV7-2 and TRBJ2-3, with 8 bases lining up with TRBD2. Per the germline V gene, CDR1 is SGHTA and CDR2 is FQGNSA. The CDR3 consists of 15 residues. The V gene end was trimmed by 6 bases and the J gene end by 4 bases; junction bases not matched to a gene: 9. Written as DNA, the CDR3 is TGTGCCAGCAGACCCCCGGGACTAGTAGCAGATACGCAGTATTTT. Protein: CASRPPGLVADTQYF.